This is a list of T cell receptor beta chains from one sample in a study of blood T cell repertoires in COVID-19. Generated by immunoSEQ multiplex PCR, the TCRdb table keeps only in-frame clones and is missing some. The sample consists of 200,000 to 300,000 clones, 86% of them appearing once. Sample: peripheral blood. Source of these receptors: a man aged 30-40 years with active or convalescent COVID-19. CDR3s include the opening cysteine and the closing phenylalanine or tryptophan. D genes are given only for firm matches. Rows give clone size only sometimes, using once, few, many, or a class for an expanded clone.

>.|.|TRBJ2-1|TRBV6-1|14
CASSETGAYNEQFF
TGTGCCAGCAGTGAAACGGGGGCCTACAATGAGCAGTTCTTC
>TRBD1|.|TRBJ2-7|TRBV14|13
CASSQGQAYEQYF
TGTGCCAGCAGCCAGGGACAGGCCTACGAGCAGTACTTC
>TRBD1|.|TRBJ2-7|TRBV2|17
CASSEVPWTGDSYEQYF
TGTGCCAGCAGTGAAGTTCCCTGGACAGGGGACTCCTACGAGCAGTACTTC
>TRBD1|.|TRBJ1-5|TRBV19|13
CASLGQGTQPQHF
TGTGCCAGTTTGGGACAGGGGACGCAGCCCCAGCATTTT
>TRBD1|.|TRBJ2-2|TRBV6-1|16
CASSAWTGGFTGELFF
TGTGCCAGCAGTGCTTGGACAGGGGGCTTCACCGGGGAGCTGTTTTTT
>TRBD1|.|TRBJ2-7|TRBV9|16
CASSVNPGQGAGEQYF
TGTGCCAGCAGCGTAAACCCGGGACAGGGGGCGGGAGAGCAGTACTTC
>TRBD1|.|TRBJ2-7|TRBV5-6|16
CASSLDIRTGDYEQYF
TGTGCCAGCAGCTTGGATATTAGGACAGGAGACTACGAGCAGTACTTC
>.|once|TRBJ1-3|TRBV5-4|15
CASSPDSGSGNTIYF
TGTGCCAGCAGCCCCGACAGTGGGTCTGGAAACACCATATATTTT
>.|.|TRBJ2-5|TRBV19|15
CASSIGRGFQETQYF
TGTGCCAGTAGTATAGGTCGGGGGTTTCAAGAGACCCAGTACTTC
>TRBD1|.|TRBJ2-7|TRBV7-8|15
CASSLPTGGNYEQYF
TGTGCCAGCAGCTTACCAACAGGGGGTAACTACGAGCAGTACTTC
>TRBD2|.|TRBJ2-7|TRBV3-1/TRBV3-2|15
CASTAKGGGIYEQYF
TGTGCCAGCACCGCGAAGGGCGGGGGGATCTACGAGCAGTACTTC
>.|.|TRBJ1-3|TRBV27|15
CASSSQRKSGNTIYF
TGTGCCAGCAGTTCCCAGCGGAAATCTGGAAACACCATATATTTT
>TRBD2|.|TRBJ2-5|TRBV5-6|16
CASSLAFSSGAKTQYF
TGTGCCAGCAGCTTGGCCTTCTCGAGCGGGGCCAAGACCCAGTACTTC
>TRBD1|.|TRBJ2-7|TRBV7-9|17
CASSLVSRDRASYEQYF
TGTGCCAGCAGCTTAGTATCTCGGGACAGGGCTTCCTACGAGCAGTACTTC
>.|.|TRBJ1-6|TRBV9|14
CASSGGDHNSPLHF
TGTGCCAGCAGCGGGGGGGACCATAATTCACCCCTCCACTTT
>.|.|TRBJ1-1|TRBV7-9|13
CASSFRGLTEAFF
TGTGCCAGCAGCTTCCGTGGGCTGACTGAAGCTTTCTTT
>TRBD2|.|TRBJ2-7|TRBV5-4|16
CASSPPGLRSSYEQYF
TGTGCCAGCAGCCCACCGGGACTACGAAGCTCCTACGAGCAGTACTTC
>TRBD1|.|TRBJ2-3|TRBV10-3|15
CAISGGTGGTDTQYF
TGTGCCATCAGTGGTGGGACAGGGGGCACAGATACGCAGTATTTT
>TRBD2|.|TRBJ2-1|TRBV23-1|23
CASSHPPKGDFSPTSGVYNEQFF
TGCGCCAGCAGTCACCCTCCCAAGGGTGATTTTTCCCCGACTAGCGGGGTCTACAATGAGCAGTTCTTC